The 17 T cell receptor beta chains below were found in one sample sequenced in a study of cytomegalovirus exposure and HLA in healthy donors. Vbeta (60) and Jbeta (13) primers were used in the PCR. Clones were sequenced by immunoSEQ multiplex PCR, and TCRdb holds only the in-frame ones, with some missing. This table has 150,000 or so clones, more than 60% appearing once. Specimen: PBMCs. Receptors were obtained from a middle-aged woman in good health and CMV-seropositive.

This chain connects TRBV4-1 to TRBJ1-1; unclear D gene. This CDR3 comprises 18 residues. V lost 4 bases to trimming and J lost 7 bases, with 28 bases between them. CDR1 and CDR2 from the germline V gene are MGHRA and YSYEKL. Written as DNA, the CDR3 is TGCGCCAGCAGCCGTGGAGGACTCTTGGGGTCTCTCTCTGATGAAGCTTTCTTT. Encoded protein: CASSRGGLLGSLSDEAFF.

The chain uses TRBV19 and TRBJ2-7; 10 bases are shared with TRBD2. Losses at the gene ends were 0 bases for V and 7 bases for J; bases not matched to a gene: 9. Per the germline V gene, CDR1 is LNHDA and CDR2 is SQIVND (reference sequence). The CDR3 contains 16 residues. This CDR3 reads CASSIDASGGLLEQYF. The CDR3 nucleotides are TGTGCCAGTAGTATAGACGCTAGCGGGGGACTGCTTGAGCAGTACTTC.

The V call is TRBV11-2, the J call TRBJ2-3; D gene ambiguous. V lost 1 base and J 4 bases, leaving 15 bases between the germline ends. CDR1 and CDR2 (germline): SGHAT, FQNNGV. The CDR3 totals 16 residues. CDR3 coding DNA: TGTGCCAGCAGCTTAGGGGCCTCACCCCGGCCAGATACGCAGTATTTT. Protein sequence: CASSLGASPRPDTQYF.

The chain combines TRBV6-6 with TRBJ1-4; 8 bases map to TRBD1. With V trimmed by 4 bases and J by 6 bases, 4 bases remained unmatched. Germline-derived CDR1 and CDR2 are MNHNY and SVGAGI (reference sequence). The CDR3 covers 14 residues. The CDR3 loop reads CASSSGQGDEKLFF. CDR3 nucleotides: TGTGCCAGCAGTTCAGGACAGGGAGATGAAAAACTGTTTTTT.

The gene calls are TRBV5-6 and TRBJ2-1, with D possibly TRBD2 on 5 matching bases. Trimming cost V 6 bases and J 0 bases, with 19 bases left between them. This CDR3 comprises 17 residues. Germline CDR1 and CDR2: SGHDT and YYEEEE. The CDR3 sequence is CASTPKVLSGSYNEQFF. The CDR3 nucleotides read TGTGCCAGCACTCCCAAGGTTCTCAGCGGCTCCTACAATGAGCAGTTCTTC.

This rearrangement joins TRBV28 to TRBJ1-6; D perhaps matches TRBD1 (6 bases). The CDR3 has 13 amino acids. Deletions cut 7 bases from V and 5 bases from J, with 9 bases between. The germline CDR1 and CDR2 sequences are MDHEN and SYDVKM. Here the CDR3 reads CASTDSNNSPLHF. As DNA, the CDR3 is TGTGCCAGCACGGACAGTAATAATTCACCCCTCCACTTT.

This clone appeared a single time. The V and J genes are TRBV4-2 and TRBJ1-2; D gene uncertain. Trimming shortened V by 1 base and J by 4 bases, and 13 bases separated the two germline ends. The germline V gene encodes CDR1 LGHNA and CDR2 YNFKEQ. CDR3 size: 15 residues. CDR3 nucleotide sequence: TGTGCCAGCAGCCAAGTGCGGGAGGGTCCCTATGGCTACACCTTC. This gives the protein CASSQVREGPYGYTF.

The rearrangement links TRBV6-5 to TRBJ2-7; the D gene is possibly TRBD2 (5 bases). This CDR3 is built from 13 residues. With 6 bases removed from V and 2 bases from J, the gap between germline ends came to 11 bases. Germline V gene lookup returns CDR1 MNHEY and CDR2 SVGAGI. The CDR3: CASSMDSPYEQYF. The CDR3 DNA is TGTGCCAGCAGCATGGACTCCCCCTACGAGCAGTACTTC.

The V and J genes are TRBV7-3 and TRBJ2-5; 9 nucleotides agree with TRBD2. CDR1 and CDR2 from the germline V gene are SGHTA and FQGTGA. V was clipped by 1 base and J by 5 bases; unmatched bases: 11. CDR3 length: 17 amino acids. DNA for the CDR3: TGTGCCAGCAGCTTAAGGGGAGTGGGCGGGAGGGAGGAGACCCAGTACTTC. It yields the protein CASSLRGVGGREETQYF. Filled out from reference TRBV7-3 and TRBJ2-5, the complete variable domain reads GAGVSQTPSNKVTEKGKYVELRCDPISGHTALYWYRQSLGQGPEFLIYFQGTGAADDSGLPNDRFFAVRPEGSVSTLKIQRTERGDSAVYLCASSLRGVGGREETQYFGPGTRLLVL.

A few counts support this clone. The chain is built from TRBV7-8 and TRBJ2-1; TRBD2 is a possible D gene (6 bases). Germline V gene sequence: CDR1 SGHVS, CDR2 FQNEAQ. Trimming removed 2 bases from V and 6 bases from J, with 20 bases in between. The CDR3 consists of 17 residues. CDR3 protein: CASSLSGRGTGINEQFF. The CDR3 DNA reads TGTGCCAGCAGCTTAAGCGGCCGCGGGACTGGCATCAATGAGCAGTTCTTC.

This chain uses TRBV9 with TRBJ2-1, with D maybe TRBD2 (6 bases). There are 14 residues in the CDR3. Trimming removed 4 bases from V and 9 bases from J, with 17 bases in between. Looked up from germline, CDR1 is SGDLS and CDR2 is YYNGEE. The chain's CDR3 is CASSLSPGVAEQFF. The CDR3 DNA is TGTGCCAGCAGCCTTAGTCCGGGGGTTGCTGAGCAGTTCTTC.

This clone occurred a few times. V is TRBV7-9 and J is TRBJ2-3; 9 nucleotides align to TRBD2. Germline CDR1 is SEHNR and CDR2 is FQNEAQ (reference sequence). The CDR3 covers 14 residues. V lost 8 bases and J lost 5; bases outside the gene matches: 8. CDR3 nucleotides: TGTGCCAGCCAGTCGAGCGGGAGGCTAGATACGCAGTATTTT. Amino acid sequence: CASQSSGRLDTQYF.

The chain recombines TRBV2 with TRBJ1-5, with D perhaps matching TRBD1 (5 bases). Looked up from germline, CDR1 is SNHLY and CDR2 is FYNNEI. V was shortened by 3 bases and J by 2 bases, with 14 bases between the two germline ends. This CDR3 is 16 amino acids long. As DNA, the CDR3 is TGTGCCAGCAGTGAGTTGCAGGGCAGGGGCAATCAGCCCCAGCATTTT. Protein product: CASSELQGRGNQPQHF.

J is TRBJ2-1 and V is TRBV7-3; a weak D match, TRBD2 (5 bases). CDR1 is SGHTA, CDR2 FQGTGA, per germline. Trimming stripped 2 bases from V and 8 bases from J, with 16 bases between. The CDR3 consists of 15 residues. The CDR3 coding sequence is TGTGCCAGCAGCTTAGGTCTAGCCCTACCCCATGAGCAGTTCTTC. Translation: CASSLGLALPHEQFF.

This chain links TRBV7-9 with TRBJ2-5; 8 bases agree with TRBD1. This CDR3 is built from 16 residues. Per germline, CDR1 SEHNR and CDR2 FQNEAQ (reference sequence). V was clipped by 4 bases and J by 5 bases; unmatched bases: 12. The CDR3 spells CASSWAMAGGLETQYF. CDR3 DNA sequence: TGTGCCAGCAGCTGGGCTATGGCAGGGGGCCTGGAGACCCAGTACTTC.

The chain has TRBV7-9 and TRBJ1-1; D call uncertain. V was clipped by 8 bases and J by 4 bases, with 8 bases between them. Germline V lookup: CDR1 SEHNR, CDR2 FQNEAQ (reference sequence). The length of the CDR3 is 11 residues. In DNA, the CDR3 is TGTGCCAGCGCTGAGCTCACTGAAGCTTTCTTT. It specifies CASAELTEAFF.

The V gene is TRBV28, the J gene TRBJ2-5; D possibly corresponds to TRBD1 (6 bases). Trimming pared 5 bases from V and 2 bases from J, leaving 15 bases between. The germline CDR1 and CDR2 sequences are MDHEN and SYDVKM. This CDR3 is built from 15 residues. This CDR3 reads CASSDTGLGQETQYF. The CDR3 region has the DNA TGTGCCAGCAGTGATACAGGGTTGGGACAAGAGACCCAGTACTTC. The full variable domain, its missing parts supplied by reference TRBV28 and TRBJ2-5, is DVKVTQSSRYLVKRTGEKVFLECVQDMDHENMFWYRQDPGLGLRLIYFSYDVKMKEKGDIPEGYSVSREKKERFSLILESASTNQTSMYLCASSDTGLGQETQYFGPGTRLLVL.